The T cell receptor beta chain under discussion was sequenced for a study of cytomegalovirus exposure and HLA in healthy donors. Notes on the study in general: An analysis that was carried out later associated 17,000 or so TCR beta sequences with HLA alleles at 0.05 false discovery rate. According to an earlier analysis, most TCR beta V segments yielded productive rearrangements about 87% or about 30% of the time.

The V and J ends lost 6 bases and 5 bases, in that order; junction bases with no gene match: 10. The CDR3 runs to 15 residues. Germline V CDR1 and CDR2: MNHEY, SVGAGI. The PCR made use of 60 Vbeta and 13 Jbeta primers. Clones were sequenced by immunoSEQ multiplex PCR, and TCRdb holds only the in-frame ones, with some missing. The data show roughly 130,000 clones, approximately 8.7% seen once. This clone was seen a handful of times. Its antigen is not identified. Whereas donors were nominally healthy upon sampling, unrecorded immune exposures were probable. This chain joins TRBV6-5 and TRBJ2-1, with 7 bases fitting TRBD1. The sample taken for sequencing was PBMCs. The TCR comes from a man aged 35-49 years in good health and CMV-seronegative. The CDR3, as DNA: TGTGCCAGCAGGGACTGGGGACAGAAACACAATGAGCAGTTCTTC. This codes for CASRDWGQKHNEQFF.